This T cell receptor (beta chain) was obtained from a study of shared clonotypes between healthy human individuals (dated by TCRdb to the early 2020s). With regard to the full study: A couple of women and a few men aged 18 to 49 years were included in the cohort. Libraries were prepared and TCR repertoires were sequenced by different laboratories using diverse techniques, in order to increase sequencing depth and limit assay-specific biases. Each donor's leukapheresis produced roughly between roughly 0.85 and 9.5 billion PBMCs. Blood TCR repertoires of a handful of healthy adults were deeply sequenced to estimate repertoire size and the extent of clonotype sharing between individuals. For each donor, CD4 naive and CD4 memory were each run on three plates, CD8 naive on two plates, and CD8 memory on one plate. Here is what the overall study found, with its caveats: Pairwise subsampling indicated that sequencing depth was expected to affect the degree of clonotype sharing among donors. Because the study included a small number of donors, the genetic and exposure-history diversity represented was limited. Across a handful of donors, about 5% of naive CD4, 3% to 4% of naive CD8, about 2.3% of memory CD4, and 0.4% of memory CD8 clonotypes were shared. Naive subsets generally had larger estimated clonotype richness than memory subsets did. Rarefaction of sorted-subset datasets indicated incomplete sequencing despite the large sequencing depth. Sampling was restricted to blood, and TCR repertoires in tissues likely differ from the TCR repertoires found in blood. Higher generation probabilities were observed for clonotypes shared by all four sorted-subset donors than for non-shared clonotypes.

The CDR3 goes from the cysteine to the phenylalanine over 15 residues. The sequence is cut down to CDR3 DNA, 45 bases in frame from base 1. The germline V gene encodes CDR1 SQVTM and CDR2 ANQGSEA. Deletion took 2 bases off V and 4 bases off J, with a span of 17 bases between the germline ends. TCR CDR3 regions were amplified from genomic DNA by multiplex PCR using the deep immunoSEQ assay. For each cell subset, the extracted genomic DNA was distributed evenly across all wells of several immunoSEQ 96-well plates, and each plate served as one replicate. For sorted subsets, each replicate PCR was loaded with about 200 ng genomic DNA, equivalent to some 31,000 T cell genomes. Purified libraries were quantified with a Qubit 3.0 fluorometer, sized on a Bioanalyzer 2100, and re-quantified with the KAPA Library Quantification kit. Each immunoSEQ 96-well plate was sequenced on its own single-read 150-cycle Illumina NextSeq 550 flow cell. The published analysis was carried out like this. The immunoSEQ output contained only junctional sequences without quality scores, so filtering could not match that applied to full-length reads. Sequences were annotated with PyIR, a Python wrapper for IgBLAST v1.9, using IMGT germline references to assign V/J genes and CDR3. Reads with weak V/J assignments (E-value above 1e-6), missing CDR3, stop codons, out-of-frame junctions, or ambiguous translated residues were removed. V3J clonotypes were defined by identical inferred V gene, J gene, and CDR3 amino acid sequence. The percentage overlap between two repertoires was calculated by dividing the number of shared unique clonotypes by the size of the smaller repertoire. Three approaches were used to assess repertoire richness: RTK rarefaction, the Chao1 estimator, and Recon v2.1 estimates of unobserved clonotypes. OLGA was used to compute generation probabilities for all TCRbeta clonotypes that the gDNA method yielded from a few donors. TCRdb provides this immuneACCESS table in a form limited to in-frame rearrangements. Some clones are lacking; in checked studies, under half of them reflect an unresolved V gene, and why the rest are absent is not known. V, J and clone size derive from that table, while D and trimming were established from the DNA sequence. The sample yields 550,000 to 700,000 clones; 55% to 85% were counted once. Jointly, the top ten make up roughly 1.9% of the sample.

This clone turned up a few times. Its cognate antigen has yet to be identified. The sample holds no much larger clone one base away, and base qualities are not on file. The donors were healthy, HIV-negative adults with no recently reported acute infections or vaccinations. Only Caucasian adults living in Nashville, Tennessee, USA were represented among the donors. CD4+ T cells were enriched by magnetic negative selection; naive cells were then positively selected on CD45RA, and the negative fraction formed the memory subset. After blood collection by leukapheresis, PBMCs were isolated using Ficoll-Histopaque density gradient centrifugation and then cryopreserved in the vapor phase of liquid nitrogen. Analytical flow cytometry was used to check the purity and quantity of every magnetically sorted T cell population. Each sorted fraction had its genomic DNA isolated and then quantified by UV absorbance on a Nanodrop 2000c.

The chain is encoded by TRBV29-1 joined to TRBJ1-2; the best D guess is TRBD1, with 6 bases matching. The material sequenced was memory CD4+ T cells sorted from blood. The cell subset or site label for this specimen denotes: CD45RA-negative fraction. The sequence derives from a woman aged 25 to 39 in good health. The nucleotide sequence is TGCAGCGTTGAAAGTGGGGCCAGGGGAGGCTATGGCTACACCTTC. This gives the protein CSVESGARGGYGYTF.